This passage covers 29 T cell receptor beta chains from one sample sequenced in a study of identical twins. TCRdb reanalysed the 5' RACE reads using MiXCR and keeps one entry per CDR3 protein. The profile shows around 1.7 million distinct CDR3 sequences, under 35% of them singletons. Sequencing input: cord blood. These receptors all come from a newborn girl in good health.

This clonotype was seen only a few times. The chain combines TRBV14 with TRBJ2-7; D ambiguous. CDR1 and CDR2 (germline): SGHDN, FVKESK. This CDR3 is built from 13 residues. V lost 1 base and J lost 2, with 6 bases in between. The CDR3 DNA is TGTGCCAGCAGCCAAGGGTGGCCCTACGAGCAGTACTTC. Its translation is CASSQGWPYEQYF.

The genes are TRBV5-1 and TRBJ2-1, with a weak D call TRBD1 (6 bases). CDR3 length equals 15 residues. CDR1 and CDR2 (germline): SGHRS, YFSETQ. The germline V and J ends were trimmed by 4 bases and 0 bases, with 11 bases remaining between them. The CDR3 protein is CASSLQGNSYNEQFF. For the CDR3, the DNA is TGCGCCAGCAGCCTCCAGGGGAACTCCTACAATGAGCAGTTCTTC.

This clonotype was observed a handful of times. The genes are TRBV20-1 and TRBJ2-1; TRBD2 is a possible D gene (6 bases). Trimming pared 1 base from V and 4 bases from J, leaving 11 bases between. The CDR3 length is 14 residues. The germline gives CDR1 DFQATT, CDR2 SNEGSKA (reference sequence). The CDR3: CSARGLGGYNEQFF. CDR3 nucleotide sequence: TGCAGTGCTAGAGGACTAGGTGGATACAATGAGCAGTTCTTC.

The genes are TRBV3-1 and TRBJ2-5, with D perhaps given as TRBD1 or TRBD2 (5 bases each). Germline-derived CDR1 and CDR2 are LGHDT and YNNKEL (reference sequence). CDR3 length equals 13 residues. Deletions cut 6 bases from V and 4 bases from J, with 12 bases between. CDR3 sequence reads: CASSPRDGETQYF. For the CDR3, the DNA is TGTGCCAGCAGTCCCCGGGACGGAGAGACCCAGTACTTC.

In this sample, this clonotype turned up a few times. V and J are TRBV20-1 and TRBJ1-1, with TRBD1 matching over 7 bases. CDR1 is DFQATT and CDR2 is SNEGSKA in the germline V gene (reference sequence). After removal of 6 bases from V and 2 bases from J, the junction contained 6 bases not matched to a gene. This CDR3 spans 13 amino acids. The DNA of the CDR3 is TGCAGTGCCAAGACAGGGTTAAACACTGAAGCTTTCTTT. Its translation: CSAKTGLNTEAFF.

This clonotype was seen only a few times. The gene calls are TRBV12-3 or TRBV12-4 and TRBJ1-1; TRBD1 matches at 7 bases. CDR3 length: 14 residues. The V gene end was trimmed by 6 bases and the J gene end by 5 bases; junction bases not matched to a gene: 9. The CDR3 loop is CASRMTGQRTEAFF. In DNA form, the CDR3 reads TGTGCCAGCAGAATGACAGGGCAGCGGACTGAAGCTTTCTTT.

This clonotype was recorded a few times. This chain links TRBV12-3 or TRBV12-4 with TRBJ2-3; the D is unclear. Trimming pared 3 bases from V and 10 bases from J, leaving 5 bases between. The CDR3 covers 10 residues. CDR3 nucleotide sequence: TGTGCCAGCAGTTTGAGTGCGCAGTATTTT. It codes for CASSLSAQYF.

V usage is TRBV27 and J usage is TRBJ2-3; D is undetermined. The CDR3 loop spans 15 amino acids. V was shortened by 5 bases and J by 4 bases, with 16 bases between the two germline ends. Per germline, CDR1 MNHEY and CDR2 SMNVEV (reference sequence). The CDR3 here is CASSTRTPGPDTQYF. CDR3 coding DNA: TGTGCCAGCAGTACTCGGACCCCCGGTCCAGATACGCAGTATTTT.

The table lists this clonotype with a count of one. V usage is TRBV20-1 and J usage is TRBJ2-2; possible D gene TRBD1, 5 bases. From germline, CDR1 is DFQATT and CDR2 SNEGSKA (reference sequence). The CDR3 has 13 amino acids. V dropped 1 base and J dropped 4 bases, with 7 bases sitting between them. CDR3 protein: CSARVQGTGELFF. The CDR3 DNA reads TGCAGTGCTAGAGTTCAGGGCACCGGGGAGCTGTTTTTT.

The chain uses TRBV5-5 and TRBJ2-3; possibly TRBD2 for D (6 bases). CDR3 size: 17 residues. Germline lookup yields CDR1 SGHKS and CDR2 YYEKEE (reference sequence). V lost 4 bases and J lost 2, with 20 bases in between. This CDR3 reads CASSPHLLADLTDTQYF. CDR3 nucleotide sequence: TGTGCCAGCAGCCCCCACCTTTTAGCGGACCTCACAGATACGCAGTATTTT.

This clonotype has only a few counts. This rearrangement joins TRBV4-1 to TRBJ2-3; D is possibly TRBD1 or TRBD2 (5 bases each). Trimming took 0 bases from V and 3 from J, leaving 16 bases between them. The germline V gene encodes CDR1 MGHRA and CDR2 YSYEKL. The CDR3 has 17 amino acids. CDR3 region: CASSQENGPGRTDTQYF. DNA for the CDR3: TGCGCCAGCAGCCAAGAGAATGGGCCGGGGCGGACAGATACGCAGTATTTT.

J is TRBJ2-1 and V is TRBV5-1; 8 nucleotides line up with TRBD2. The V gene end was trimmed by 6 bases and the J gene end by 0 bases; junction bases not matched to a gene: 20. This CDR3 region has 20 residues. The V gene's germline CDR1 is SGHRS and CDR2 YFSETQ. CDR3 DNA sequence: TGCGCCAGCAAAGAACGCGGAGGAGGTAGCGGGACCCTCTCCTACAATGAGCAGTTCTTC. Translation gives CASKERGGGSGTLSYNEQFF.

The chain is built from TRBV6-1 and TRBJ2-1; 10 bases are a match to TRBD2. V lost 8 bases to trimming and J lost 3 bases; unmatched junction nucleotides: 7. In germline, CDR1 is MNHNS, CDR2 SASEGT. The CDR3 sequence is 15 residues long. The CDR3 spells CASDAGTSVYNEQFF. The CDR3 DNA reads TGTGCCAGCGATGCCGGGACTAGCGTCTACAATGAGCAGTTCTTC.

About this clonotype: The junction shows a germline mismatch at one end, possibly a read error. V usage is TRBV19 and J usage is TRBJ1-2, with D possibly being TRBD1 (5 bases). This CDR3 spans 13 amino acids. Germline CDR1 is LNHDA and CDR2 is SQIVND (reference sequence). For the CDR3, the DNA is TGTGTCAGTGGCCGGGGCGGTAACTATGGCTACACCTTC. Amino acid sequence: CVSGRGGNYGYTF.

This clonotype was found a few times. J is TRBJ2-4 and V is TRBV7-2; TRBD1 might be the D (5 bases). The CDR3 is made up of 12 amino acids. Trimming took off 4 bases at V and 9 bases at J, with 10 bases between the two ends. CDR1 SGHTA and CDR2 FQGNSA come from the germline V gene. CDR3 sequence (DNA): TGTGCCAGCAGCTCCGGAAGGGGCATTCAGTACTTC. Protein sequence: CASSSGRGIQYF.

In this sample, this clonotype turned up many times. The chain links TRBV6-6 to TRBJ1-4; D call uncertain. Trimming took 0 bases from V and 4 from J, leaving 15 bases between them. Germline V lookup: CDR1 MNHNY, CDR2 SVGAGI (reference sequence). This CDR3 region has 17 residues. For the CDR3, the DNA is TGTGCCAGCAGTTACTCGATAGACCGTTACCTTAATGAAAAACTGTTTTTT. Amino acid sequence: CASSYSIDRYLNEKLFF.

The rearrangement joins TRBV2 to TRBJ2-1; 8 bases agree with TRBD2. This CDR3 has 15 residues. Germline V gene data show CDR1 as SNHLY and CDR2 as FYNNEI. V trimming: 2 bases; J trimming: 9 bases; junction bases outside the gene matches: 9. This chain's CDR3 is CASSETGLGTGEQFF. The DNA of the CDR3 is TGTGCCAGCAGTGAAACGGGACTAGGGACGGGTGAGCAGTTCTTC. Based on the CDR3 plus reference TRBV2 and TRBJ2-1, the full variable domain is EPEVTQTPSHQVTQMGQEVILRCVPISNHLYFYWYRQILGQKVEFLVSFYNNEISEKSEIFDDQFSVERPDGSNFTLKIRSTKLEDSAMYFCASSETGLGTGEQFFGPGTRLTVL.

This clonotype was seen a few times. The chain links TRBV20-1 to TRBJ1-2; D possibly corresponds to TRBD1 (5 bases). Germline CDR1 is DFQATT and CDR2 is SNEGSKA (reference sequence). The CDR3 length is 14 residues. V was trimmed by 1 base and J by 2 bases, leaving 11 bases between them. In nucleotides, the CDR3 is TGCAGTGCTAGAGGTTTAGGACAAAACTATGGCTACACCTTC. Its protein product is CSARGLGQNYGYTF.

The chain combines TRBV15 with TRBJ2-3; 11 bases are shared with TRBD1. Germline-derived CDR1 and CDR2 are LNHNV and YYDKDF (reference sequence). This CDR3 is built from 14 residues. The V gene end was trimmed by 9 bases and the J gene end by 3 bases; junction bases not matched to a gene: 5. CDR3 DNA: TGTGCCACGACCGGGACAGGGGGGACAGATACGCAGTATTTT. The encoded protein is CATTGTGGTDTQYF.

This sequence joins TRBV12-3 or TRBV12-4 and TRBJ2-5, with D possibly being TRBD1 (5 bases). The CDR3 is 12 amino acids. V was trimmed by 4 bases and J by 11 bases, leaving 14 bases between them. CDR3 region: CASSSSGFEQYF. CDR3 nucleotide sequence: TGTGCCAGCAGTTCATCAGGGTTTGAGCAGTACTTC.

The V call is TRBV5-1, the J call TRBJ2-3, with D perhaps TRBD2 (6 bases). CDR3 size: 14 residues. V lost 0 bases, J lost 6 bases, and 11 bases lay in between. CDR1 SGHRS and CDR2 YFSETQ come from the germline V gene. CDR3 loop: CASSLGDFRDTQYF. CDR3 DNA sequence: TGCGCCAGCAGCTTGGGGGACTTCAGGGATACGCAGTATTTT.

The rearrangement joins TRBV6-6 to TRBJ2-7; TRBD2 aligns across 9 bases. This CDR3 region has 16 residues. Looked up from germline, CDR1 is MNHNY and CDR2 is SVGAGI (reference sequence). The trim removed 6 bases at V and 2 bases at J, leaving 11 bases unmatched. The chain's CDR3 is CASRQNLAGETYEQYF. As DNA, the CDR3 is TGTGCCAGCAGACAAAACTTAGCGGGGGAGACCTACGAGCAGTACTTC.

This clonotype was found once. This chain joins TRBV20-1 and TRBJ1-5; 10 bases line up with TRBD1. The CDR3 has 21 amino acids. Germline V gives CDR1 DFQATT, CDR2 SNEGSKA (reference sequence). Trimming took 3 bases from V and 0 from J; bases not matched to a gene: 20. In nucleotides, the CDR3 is TGCAGTGCTAGGCGAGATTTAGACCGGGACAGGGGTGGATATAGCAATCAGCCCCAGCATTTT. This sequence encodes CSARRDLDRDRGGYSNQPQHF.

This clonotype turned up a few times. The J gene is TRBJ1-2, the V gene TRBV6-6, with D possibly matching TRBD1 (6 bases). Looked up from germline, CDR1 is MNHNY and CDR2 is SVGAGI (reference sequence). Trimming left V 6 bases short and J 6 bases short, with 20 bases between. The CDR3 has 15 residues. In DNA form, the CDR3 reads TGTGCCAGCAGGCAGGAATCCTGGGGGCGAAATGGCTACACCTTC. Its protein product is CASRQESWGRNGYTF.

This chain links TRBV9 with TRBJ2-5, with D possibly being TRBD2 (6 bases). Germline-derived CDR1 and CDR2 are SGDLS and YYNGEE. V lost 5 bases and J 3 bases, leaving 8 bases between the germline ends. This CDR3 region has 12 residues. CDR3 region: CASRGGEETQYF. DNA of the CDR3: TGTGCCAGCAGAGGCGGGGAAGAGACCCAGTACTTC.

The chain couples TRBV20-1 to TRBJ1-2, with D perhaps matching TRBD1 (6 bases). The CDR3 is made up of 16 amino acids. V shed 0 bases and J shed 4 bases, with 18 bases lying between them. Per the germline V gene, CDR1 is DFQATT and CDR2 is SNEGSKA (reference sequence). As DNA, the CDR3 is TGCAGTGCTAGAGATGTCTCTTACAGGGAGGGCTATGGCTACACCTTC. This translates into CSARDVSYREGYGYTF.

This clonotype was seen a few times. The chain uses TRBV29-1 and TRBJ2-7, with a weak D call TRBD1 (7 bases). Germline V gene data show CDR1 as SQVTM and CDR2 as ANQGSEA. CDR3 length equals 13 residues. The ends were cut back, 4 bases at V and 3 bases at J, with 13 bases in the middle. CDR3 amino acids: CSVGAGGGYEQYF. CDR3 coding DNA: TGCAGCGTTGGGGCAGGGGGAGGCTACGAGCAGTACTTC.

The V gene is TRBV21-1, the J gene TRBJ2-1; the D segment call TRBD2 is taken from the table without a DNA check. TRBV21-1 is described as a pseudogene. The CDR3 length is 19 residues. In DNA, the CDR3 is TGTGCCAGCAGCAAAGGACTAGCGGGAGGGCCGAGCTCCTACAATGAGCAGTTCTTC. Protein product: CASSKGLAGGPSSYNEQFF.

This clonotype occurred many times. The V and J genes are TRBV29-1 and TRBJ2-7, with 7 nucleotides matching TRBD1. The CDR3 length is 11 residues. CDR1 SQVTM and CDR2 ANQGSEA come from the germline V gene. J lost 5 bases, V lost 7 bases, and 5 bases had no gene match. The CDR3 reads CSAGQKNEQYF. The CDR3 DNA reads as TGCAGCGCGGGACAGAAAAACGAGCAGTACTTC.